This passage covers 9 T cell receptor beta chains from one sample sequenced in a study of CD8+ T cells in alopecia areata. This sample's treatment: oral pan-JAK inhibitor, 5-10 mg twice daily. RNA extraction was followed by reverse transcription into cDNA, which acted as the sequencing template. Using immunoSEQ multiplex PCR, the repertoire was profiled, and TCRdb retains in-frame clones only, with some absent. The table shows some 150,000 clones, with around 86% occurring only once. The sample here was CD8+ T cells sorted from blood, taken at week 4, from a patient treated with tofacitinib. The source is a human donor with alopecia areata.

The genes are TRBV11-2 and TRBJ2-7, with D unclear. V was trimmed by 2 bases and J by 4 bases, leaving 3 bases between them. CDR3 length equals 11 residues. Germline CDR1 and CDR2: SGHAT and FQNNGV. Here the CDR3 reads CASSLMYEQYF. CDR3 sequence (DNA): TGTGCCAGCAGCTTAATGTACGAGCAGTACTTC.

The chain uses TRBV5-6 and TRBJ2-1, with 9 bases lining up with TRBD1. CDR3 length equals 15 residues. CDR1 and CDR2 from the germline V gene are SGHDT and YYEEEE. After removal of 3 bases from V and 12 bases from J, the junction contained 13 bases not matched to a gene. The CDR3 DNA reads TGTGCCAGCAGCTGGGACAGGGTGGACCCCGGGAGGCAGTTCTTC. This sequence encodes CASSWDRVDPGRQFF.

The chain recombines TRBV30 with TRBJ2-7; D perhaps matches TRBD2 (5 bases). The CDR3 totals 12 residues. CDR1 and CDR2 (germline): GTSNPN, SVGIG (reference sequence). Trimming removed 5 bases from V and 2 bases from J, with 10 bases in between. CDR3 protein: CAWGPGTYEQYF. DNA of the CDR3: TGTGCCTGGGGCCCCGGGACCTACGAGCAGTACTTC.

The V gene is TRBV7-3, the J gene TRBJ2-1; 7 bases fit TRBD2. V gave up 5 bases and J gave up 9 bases; unmatched junction bases: 7. Looked up from germline, CDR1 is SGHTA and CDR2 is FQGTGA. This CDR3 has 13 residues. The CDR3 DNA sequence: TGTGCCAGCAGCCCGGGACTACTGAGTGAGCAGTTCTTC. As protein: CASSPGLLSEQFF.

The chain uses TRBV27 and TRBJ2-7, with 10 nucleotides matching TRBD2. Germline V gene data show CDR1 as MNHEY and CDR2 as SMNVEV (reference sequence). The CDR3 contains 15 residues. V shed 0 bases, J shed 2 bases, and the junction held 1 base outside the gene matches. The CDR3 nucleotides read TGTGCCAGCAGTTTATCTAGCGGGGGGCCCTACGAGCAGTACTTC. Translated, it gives CASSLSSGGPYEQYF.

The chain joins TRBV13 to TRBJ2-7; a weak D match, TRBD1 (6 bases). Trimming left V 0 bases short and J 2 bases short, with 14 bases between. Germline CDR1 reads PRHDT; CDR2 reads FYEKMQ (reference sequence). This CDR3 has 16 residues. CDR3 nucleotide sequence: TGTGCCAGCAGCTTAGGCTTCGGACAGTTAGCCTACGAGCAGTACTTC. Encoded protein: CASSLGFGQLAYEQYF. Looking up the rest from reference TRBV13 and TRBJ2-7 gives the full variable domain: AAGVIQSPRHLIKEKRETATLKCYPIPRHDTVYWYQQGPGQDPQFLISFYEKMQSDKGSIPDRFSAQQFSDYHSELNMSSLELGDSALYFCASSLGFGQLAYEQYFGPGTRLTVT.

The chain has TRBV27 and TRBJ2-1; 10 bases map to TRBD2. CDR3 length: 15 residues. Germline-derived CDR1 and CDR2 are MNHEY and SMNVEV (reference sequence). Trimming removed 3 bases from V and 7 bases from J; junction bases left unmatched: 6. The CDR3: CASSLGAGGWNEQFF. CDR3 DNA sequence: TGTGCCAGCAGTTTGGGAGCGGGGGGGTGGAATGAGCAGTTCTTC.

The V and J genes are TRBV7-9 and TRBJ2-2; 9 nucleotides align to TRBD1. CDR1 and CDR2 from the germline V gene are SEHNR and FQNEAQ (reference sequence). CDR3 length: 17 residues. V shed 4 bases, J shed 1 base, and the junction held 7 bases outside the gene matches. CDR3 in DNA: TGTGCCAGCAGCTCCTTGGACAGGGGCGGGAACACCGGGGAGCTGTTTTTT. Protein product: CASSSLDRGGNTGELFF.

The chain has TRBV9 and TRBJ2-1, with 7 bases matching TRBD2. Germline V lookup: CDR1 SGDLS, CDR2 YYNGEE. V shed 3 bases and J 7 bases; nucleotides not matched to a gene: 7. CDR3 length: 14 residues. The CDR3 loop reads CASSGLGAGNEQFF. CDR3 DNA sequence: TGTGCCAGCAGCGGGCTAGGAGCGGGGAATGAGCAGTTCTTC. Full variable domain (missing parts from reference TRBV9 and TRBJ2-1): DSGVTQTPKHLITATGQRVTLRCSPRSGDLSVYWYQQSLDQGLQFLIQYYNGEERAKGNILERFSAQQFPDLHSELNLSSLELGDSALYFCASSGLGAGNEQFFGPGTRLTVL.